The T cell receptor beta chain described here comes from a study of blood T cells in healthy people across ages. There are many counts of this clonotype. Its antigen is not known. Germline-derived CDR1 and CDR2 are SGHTA and FQGNSA. The CDR3 consists of 13 residues. V was cut by 8 bases and J by 2 bases, with 10 bases left in between. Then a second PCR, running about 7 to 11 cycles, was carried out with a sample-barcoded 5' primer and a J-beta primer mix. From the 5' RACE reads, TCRdb called clonotypes with MiXCR, one entry per CDR3 protein. The sample contains over 500,000 distinct CDR3 sequences, over 40% of which appear only once. Whole-study results and caveats: With age, beta diversity per million T cells declined roughly linearly, significantly by about 40.

The sequenced sample was blood. The sequence was obtained from a woman older than 75 in good health. The gene calls are TRBV7-2 and TRBJ2-1; no definite D call. CDR3 amino acids: CASSGSTYNEQFF. CDR3 DNA sequence: TGTGCCAGCTCCGGATCAACCTACAATGAGCAGTTCTTC.